Shown below are 17 T cell receptor beta chains from a single sample sequenced in a study of blood T cell repertoires in COVID-19 (dated by TCRdb to about 2020). The method was the immunoSEQ multiplex PCR assay. TCRdb stores this immuneACCESS table with in-frame sequences only. Part of the clones is absent; in the studies checked, under half of the shortfall reflects unresolved V genes, and no reason is known for the rest. This sample is represented by about 370,000 clones; under 90% of them were singletons. The ten largest clones add up to about 1.7% of the sample. Material: PBMCs or T cells enriched from blood (not recorded which). Receptors were obtained from a woman younger than 45 who had recovered from COVID-19.

J is TRBJ2-5 and V is TRBV6-5; weak D call: TRBD1 (5 bases). CDR3 length: 15 amino acids. Germline lookup yields CDR1 MNHEY and CDR2 SVGAGI. V gave up 6 bases and J gave up 6 bases, with 20 bases separating them. The CDR3 here is CASSSPSWGRQTQYF. DNA for the CDR3: TGTGCCAGCAGCTCCCCATCGTGGGGCCGACAGACCCAGTACTTC.

The chain recombines TRBV19 with TRBJ2-3; maybe TRBD2 (5 bases). The V end was cut by 6 bases, the J end by 5 bases, with 12 bases between. This CDR3 is 13 amino acids long. Germline assignment: CDR1 LNHDA and CDR2 SQIVND (reference sequence). The CDR3 sequence is CASSPFEGDTQYF. CDR3 coding DNA: TGTGCCAGTAGCCCCTTCGAGGGAGATACGCAGTATTTT.

As DNA, the CDR3 is TGTGCCAGCAGCAAAAAGCCCGCGGGGGGGCAGAAAGATACGCAGTATTTT. Its protein product is CASSKKPAGGQKDTQYF. This chain uses TRBV21-1 with TRBJ2-3; TRBD2 was called by the table and not checked on the DNA. TRBV21-1 corresponds to a pseudogene. The CDR3 is 17 amino acids.

The gene calls are TRBV13 and TRBJ2-6; D unclear. This CDR3 contains 17 residues. The germline gives CDR1 PRHDT, CDR2 FYEKMQ (reference sequence). V was pared by 0 bases and J by 0 bases, with 9 bases between. The CDR3 nucleotides read TGTGCCAGCAGCTTAGGACAGTCAATCTCTGGGGCCAACGTCCTGACTTTC. Protein product: CASSLGQSISGANVLTF.

V gene TRBV9 combines with J gene TRBJ2-6; TRBD1 is a possible D gene (6 bases). The CDR3 extends over 17 amino acids. The germline CDR1 and CDR2 sequences are SGDLS and YYNGEE. Trimming took 0 bases from V and 2 from J, leaving 12 bases between them. Here the CDR3 DNA reads TGTGCCAGCAGCGTAGAGGGGAACAGGGCTGGGGCCAACGTCCTGACTTTC. This encodes CASSVEGNRAGANVLTF.

V and J are TRBV30 and TRBJ1-1; 9 nucleotides agree with TRBD1. Looked up from germline, CDR1 is GTSNPN and CDR2 is SVGIG (reference sequence). Trimming at V came to 1 base and at J to 7 bases, leaving 7 bases not matched to a gene. CDR3 size: 14 residues. The CDR3 loop is CAWSGPGTGLEAFF. In DNA, the CDR3 is TGTGCCTGGAGTGGACCTGGGACAGGGCTTGAAGCTTTCTTT.

This chain uses TRBV21-1 with TRBJ2-3; no check of the table's D call, TRBD2, against the DNA was made. TRBV21-1 is annotated as a pseudogene. This CDR3 has 11 residues. This chain's CDR3 is CASRLRDTQYF. DNA for the CDR3: TGTGCCAGCAGGCTCCGGGATACGCAGTATTTT.

The chain has TRBV13 and TRBJ1-5; 10 bases agree with TRBD1. Unmatched junction bases numbered 9, after V lost 5 bases and J lost 2 bases. The CDR3 sequence is 17 residues long. Germline V gives CDR1 PRHDT, CDR2 FYEKMQ (reference sequence). CDR3 amino acids: CASSLGGTGARNQPQHF. CDR3 bases: TGTGCCAGCAGCCTGGGAGGGACAGGGGCGCGCAATCAGCCCCAGCATTTT.

This chain connects TRBV11-2 to TRBJ2-3; TRBD2 agrees at 11 bases. Germline V gene lookup returns CDR1 SGHAT and CDR2 FQNNGV. The ends lost 5 bases at V and 6 bases at J; junction bases unmatched: 10. This CDR3 is 16 amino acids long. The DNA for the CDR3 is TGTGCCAGCAGCCCCGGGGCTAGCGGGGGGCCCGATACGCAGTATTTT. Protein sequence: CASSPGASGGPDTQYF.

In its sample, this clone was seen a few times. The rearrangement joins TRBV2 to TRBJ2-5; 10 nucleotides align to TRBD2. The CDR3 covers 15 residues. The junction had 3 bases not matched to a gene; V was cut back by 4 bases and J by 1 base. The germline CDR1 and CDR2 sequences are SNHLY and FYNNEI. CDR3 residues: CASSGSGGIQETQYF. The DNA of the CDR3 is TGTGCCAGCAGTGGTAGCGGGGGGATCCAAGAGACCCAGTACTTC.

The rearrangement links TRBV7-9 to TRBJ2-1, with D maybe TRBD1 (6 bases). The germline CDR1 and CDR2 sequences are SEHNR and FQNEAQ (reference sequence). CDR3 length equals 13 residues. The germline V and J ends were trimmed by 5 bases and 8 bases, with 13 bases remaining between them. As DNA, the CDR3 is TGTGCCAGCAGCAACAGGGCTCTCGATGAGCAGTTCTTC. It encodes CASSNRALDEQFF. The complete variable domain, with remaining parts taken from reference TRBV7-9 and TRBJ2-1, reads DTGVSQNPRHKITKRGQNVTFRCDPISEHNRLYWYRQTLGQGPEFLTYFQNEAQLEKSRLLSDRFSAERPKGSFSTLEIQRTEQGDSAMYLCASSNRALDEQFFGPGTRLTVL.

The chain links TRBV18 to TRBJ1-5; a possible D gene is TRBD1 (5 bases). The germline V gene has CDR1 KGHSH and CDR2 LQKENI. This CDR3 has 15 amino acids. Between the trimmed V and J ends, which lost 3 bases and 6 bases, there was a span of 15 bases. The CDR3 reads CASSPGAGLVQPQHF. CDR3 DNA sequence: TGTGCCAGCTCACCCGGCGCAGGGTTGGTTCAGCCCCAGCATTTT.

This sequence joins TRBV14 and TRBJ2-7; 7 bases are a match to TRBD1. Unmatched junction bases numbered 0, after V lost 4 bases and J lost 0 bases. CDR1 is SGHDN, CDR2 FVKESK, per germline. The CDR3 spans 13 residues. The CDR3 DNA reads as TGTGCCAGCAGCCGGGACAGCTCCTACGAGCAGTACTTC. It codes for CASSRDSSYEQYF. Full variable domain (missing parts from reference TRBV14 and TRBJ2-7): EAGVTQFPSHSVIEKGQTVTLRCDPISGHDNLYWYRRVMGKEIKFLLHFVKESKQDESGMPNNRFLAERTGGTYSTLKVQPAELEDSGVYFCASSRDSSYEQYFGPGTRLTVT.

This chain joins TRBV5-8 and TRBJ2-5, with D perhaps TRBD2 (5 bases). The V gene lost 2 bases and the J gene lost 7 bases, with 12 bases spanning the gap. Germline CDR1 and CDR2: SGHTS and YDEGEE. The CDR3 contains 13 residues. The CDR3 DNA reads as TGTGCCAGCAGCTTAGAGGGTCTGGGGACCCAGTACTTC. Protein: CASSLEGLGTQYF. The variable domain in full, with the rest retrieved from reference TRBV5-8 and TRBJ2-5, is EAGVTQSPTHLIKTRGQQATLRCSPISGHTSVYWYQQALGLGLQFLLWYDEGEERNRGNFPPRFSGRQFPNYSSELNVNALELEDSALYLCASSLEGLGTQYFGPGTRLLVL.

The V gene is TRBV10-2, the J gene TRBJ2-1, with TRBD2 identical over 10 bases. This CDR3 region has 16 residues. The germline CDR1 and CDR2 sequences are WSHSY and SAAADI. V gave up 5 bases and J gave up 2 bases; unmatched junction bases: 6. The CDR3 nucleotides are TGCGCCAGCAGTTTCGTAGCGGGGGGTGCCTACAATGAGCAGTTCTTC. Translation gives CASSFVAGGAYNEQFF.

This clone was counted a few times. The rearrangement uses TRBV24-1 and TRBJ2-3; 8 bases line up with TRBD2. V was clipped by 4 bases and J by 3 bases; unmatched bases: 11. The CDR3 is 17 amino acids. In germline, CDR1 is KGHDR, CDR2 SFDVKD. CDR3 sequence (DNA): TGTGCCACCAGTGAGGCGGGGAGCGGGAGAGGGACAGATACGCAGTATTTT. This gives the protein CATSEAGSGRGTDTQYF.

The V gene is TRBV5-1, the J gene TRBJ1-6; D is ambiguous. CDR1 is SGHRS, CDR2 YFSETQ, per germline. The CDR3 has 13 amino acids. Trimming took off 0 bases at V and 10 bases at J, with 8 bases between the two ends. CDR3 loop: CASSLAQRSPLHF. CDR3 nucleotides: TGCGCCAGCAGCTTGGCTCAGCGGTCACCCCTCCACTTT.